This T cell receptor beta chain stems from a study of early T cells in non-severe SARS-CoV-2 infection. Study-wide points: VDJdb-based matching was biased toward anti-spike CD8 responses and missed private and CD4 specificities.

This CDR3 region has 13 residues. Germline V gives CDR1 KGHSH, CDR2 LQKENI. V was clipped by 6 bases and J by 8 bases, with 11 bases between them. One entry per CDR3 protein results from TCRdb running MiXCR on the 5' RACE reads. The data show tens of thousands of distinct CDR3 sequences, 5.5% to 7.5% seen once. Regarding this clonotype: Its antigen is not identified.

The V and J genes are TRBV18 and TRBJ1-6; D unresolved. The sequencing sample was made of whole blood. This TCR derives from an adult who was a healthcare worker with PCR-confirmed SARS-CoV-2 infection or an uninfected control (not recorded which). The CDR3 bases are TGTGCCAGCTCCAACTTCGCAGATTCACCCCTCCACTTT. Its translation: CASSNFADSPLHF.